The 27 T cell receptor beta chains reported below all come from one sample, sequenced in a study of blood T cells in healthy people across ages. Next came a second PCR, run for roughly 6 to 11 cycles, which used a sample-barcoded 5' primer along with a J-beta primer mix. TCRdb re-called the 5' RACE reads with MiXCR, one entry per CDR3 protein. This table has about 640,000 distinct CDR3 sequences, roughly three fifths appearing once. The source material was blood. Receptor source: a man in his sixties in good health.

The V gene is TRBV9, the J gene TRBJ2-5; no firm D call. Germline CDR1 is SGDLS and CDR2 is YYNGEE. Trimming left V 3 bases short and J 7 bases short, with 10 bases between. This CDR3 comprises 12 residues. The CDR3 loop reads CASSATTGTQYF. In DNA, the CDR3 is TGTGCCAGCAGCGCGACAACGGGGACCCAGTACTTC.

There are many counts of this clonotype. The rearrangement uses TRBV14 and TRBJ2-7; D is unclear. Germline values: CDR1 SGHDN, CDR2 FVKESK. This CDR3 is built from 12 residues. With 4 bases removed from V and 3 bases from J, the gap between germline ends came to 7 bases. CDR3 bases: TGTGCCAGCAGCCCCTGGGGCTACGAGCAGTACTTC. Encoded protein: CASSPWGYEQYF. Looking up the rest from reference TRBV14 and TRBJ2-7 gives the full variable domain: EAGVTQFPSHSVIEKGQTVTLRCDPISGHDNLYWYRRVMGKEIKFLLHFVKESKQDESGMPNNRFLAERTGGTYSTLKVQPAELEDSGVYFCASSPWGYEQYFGPGTRLTVT.

J is TRBJ2-1 and V is TRBV3-1, with D perhaps given as TRBD1 or TRBD2 (5 bases each). Looked up from germline, CDR1 is LGHDT and CDR2 is YNNKEL (reference sequence). V was shortened by 4 bases and J by 11 bases, with 12 bases between the two germline ends. The length of the CDR3 is 12 residues. The CDR3 reads CASSPTGTKQFF. CDR3 bases: TGTGCCAGCAGCCCCACCGGGACCAAGCAGTTCTTC.

The DNA for the CDR3 is TGTGCCAGCGCGAGGAGGGCGGCAGATACGCAGTATTTT. It translates to CASARRAADTQYF. V gene TRBV12-3 or TRBV12-4 combines with J gene TRBJ2-3; tentatively, D is TRBD2 (6 bases). V lost 8 bases and J lost 4, with 13 bases in between. The CDR3 loop spans 13 amino acids.

In the case of this clonotype: At one of its ends the junction is not consistent with the germline gene, which may arise from a read error. The chain recombines TRBV24-1 with TRBJ2-1, with D unclear. CDR1 and CDR2 (germline): KGHDR, SFDVKD. The CDR3 has 15 amino acids. The CDR3 loop is CATSDLSYLYNERFF. The CDR3 DNA sequence: TGTGCCACCAGTGATTTGTCTTACCTCTACAATGAGCGGTTCTTC.

The rearrangement links TRBV12-3 or TRBV12-4 to TRBJ2-1; D is unresolved. Trimming left V 3 bases short and J 3 bases short, with 9 bases between. CDR3 size: 14 residues. The DNA for the CDR3 is TGTGCCAGCAGTTTGGCGGATATCTACAATGAGCAGTTCTTC. This translates into CASSLADIYNEQFF.

The gene calls are TRBV5-1 and TRBJ2-7; D gene unclear. The CDR3 covers 13 residues. Germline lookup yields CDR1 SGHRS and CDR2 YFSETQ. V gave up 1 base and J gave up 6 bases, with 11 bases separating them. CDR3 amino acids: CASSLSPNFEQYF. CDR3 DNA: TGCGCCAGCAGCTTGTCACCGAACTTCGAGCAGTACTTC.

The CDR3 here is CASIEGWGVGTGELFF. CDR3 sequence (DNA): TGTGCCAGCATCGAAGGGTGGGGGGTTGGCACCGGGGAGCTGTTTTTT. V is TRBV6-1 and J is TRBJ2-2, with TRBD2 as a possible D gene (6 bases). This CDR3 is built from 16 residues. Germline values: CDR1 MNHNS, CDR2 SASEGT. V was cut by 7 bases and J by 4 bases, with 19 bases left in between.

This chain joins TRBV6-1 and TRBJ1-6, with D possibly being TRBD1 (5 bases). V was shortened by 6 bases and J by 11 bases, with 17 bases between the two germline ends. CDR3 length: 14 amino acids. Germline lookup yields CDR1 MNHNS and CDR2 SASEGT. The CDR3 DNA sequence: TGTGCCAGCAGCGCCCAGGGCAGAGGTCCACCCCTCCACTTT. It encodes CASSAQGRGPPLHF.

This clonotype was recorded at least ten times. V gene TRBV28 combines with J gene TRBJ2-3; D could derive from TRBD1 or TRBD2 (6 bases each). The CDR3 totals 15 residues. V lost 6 bases to trimming and J lost 0 bases, with 13 bases between them. Germline V gene sequence: CDR1 MDHEN, CDR2 SYDVKM. CDR3 in amino acids: CASSRQGTSTDTQYF. The CDR3 bases are TGTGCCAGCAGCCGTCAGGGGACTAGCACAGATACGCAGTATTTT. The variable domain in full, completed from reference TRBV28 and TRBJ2-3, reads DVKVTQSSRYLVKRTGEKVFLECVQDMDHENMFWYRQDPGLGLRLIYFSYDVKMKEKGDIPEGYSVSREKKERFSLILESASTNQTSMYLCASSRQGTSTDTQYFGPGTRLTVL.

The V call is TRBV12-3 or TRBV12-4, the J call TRBJ2-3, with 7 bases fitting TRBD1. V shed 6 bases, J shed 4 bases, and the junction held 10 bases outside the gene matches. This CDR3 is built from 15 residues. The CDR3 is CASSLRQGNADTQYF. CDR3 bases: TGTGCCAGCAGCCTCCGACAGGGTAATGCAGATACGCAGTATTTT.

This rearrangement joins TRBV6-5 to TRBJ2-7, with D perhaps being TRBD1 or TRBD2 (5 bases each). The DNA end is more similar to TRBJ2-5, so the J call may be wrong. Germline values: CDR1 MNHEY, CDR2 SVGAGI. CDR3 length: 16 amino acids. The DNA for the CDR3 is TGTGCCAGCAGTTACTCAGGAGTGGGACGCCAAGAGACCCAGTACTTC. Amino acids: CASSYSGVGRQETQYF.

The chain joins TRBV6-6 to TRBJ1-6; no reliable D call. The V end was cut by 7 bases, the J end by 4 bases, with 14 bases between. CDR1 and CDR2 (germline): MNHNY, SVGAGI (reference sequence). The CDR3 spans 15 residues. The CDR3, as DNA: TGTGCCAGCACTCACGGAGGGAGATATAATTCACCCCTCCACTTT. It codes for CASTHGGRYNSPLHF.

The count of this clonotype is one. The V gene is TRBV20-1, the J gene TRBJ2-1; TRBD1 matches 7 bases. CDR3 length equals 14 residues. Per germline, CDR1 DFQATT and CDR2 SNEGSKA (reference sequence). The J segment lost 2 bases and the V segment lost 1 base, leaving 2 bases of the junction unmatched. The CDR3 loop is CSARVQGTYNEQFF. The CDR3 bases are TGCAGTGCTAGAGTACAGGGGACCTACAATGAGCAGTTCTTC.

With respect to this clonotype: A read error may account for a junction end that differs from germline. The chain combines TRBV6-2 or TRBV6-3 with TRBJ1-1; TRBD1 matches at 7 bases. Germline loops: CDR1 MNHEY, CDR2 SVGEGT. The length of the CDR3 is 15 residues. The chain's CDR3 is CVSGTVGTVNTEAFF. CDR3 in DNA: TGTGTCAGCGGCACGGTAGGGACAGTGAACACTGAAGCTTTCTTT.

In its sample, this clonotype was seen once. The J gene is TRBJ2-3, the V gene TRBV4-1, with no clear D. V was pared by 4 bases and J by 4 bases, with 9 bases between. Germline CDR1 and CDR2: MGHRA and YSYEKL. The CDR3 covers 13 residues. The DNA for the CDR3 is TGCGCCAGCAGCCCCTCACCGGCAGATACGCAGTATTTT. The encoded protein is CASSPSPADTQYF.

This clonotype was picked up one time. The chain employs TRBV7-6 and TRBJ2-2; TRBD1 agrees at 9 bases. J lost 5 bases, V lost 6 bases, and 4 bases had no gene match. The V gene's germline CDR1 is SGHVS and CDR2 FNYEAQ. The CDR3 totals 14 residues. The CDR3 region has the DNA TGTGCCAGCAGACGGACAGGGGTTACCGGGGAGCTGTTTTTT. It is translated as CASRRTGVTGELFF.

A few counts support this clonotype. The V gene is TRBV27, the J gene TRBJ2-6, with TRBD1 matching over 9 bases. V was pared by 3 bases and J by 2 bases, with 5 bases of the junction left unmatched. From germline, CDR1 is MNHEY and CDR2 SMNVEV (reference sequence). The CDR3 is 17 amino acids. In DNA form, the CDR3 reads TGTGCCAGCAGTTTGGGACAGGGAGGGACTGGGGCCAACGTCCTGACTTTC. Protein: CASSLGQGGTGANVLTF.

CDR3 DNA sequence: TGTGCCAGCAGCCAAGAATCCTCAGGGTTCGAGAATTCACCCCTCCACTTT. Translation: CASSQESSGFENSPLHF. This sequence joins TRBV4-2 and TRBJ1-6; tentatively, D is TRBD1 (5 bases). Germline values: CDR1 LGHNA, CDR2 YNFKEQ. V lost 0 bases to trimming and J lost 7 bases, with 16 bases between them. The length of the CDR3 is 17 residues.

As to this clonotype: The junction and the germline gene differ at one end; a read error may be behind it. The chain links TRBV20-1 to TRBJ2-5, with 8 bases lining up with TRBD2. Looked up from germline, CDR1 is DFQATT and CDR2 is SNEGSKA (reference sequence). The length of the CDR3 is 15 residues. CDR3 residues: CSASRSGGNQETLYF. DNA for the CDR3: TGCAGTGCTTCCCGGTCGGGGGGGAACCAAGAGACCCTGTACTTC.

This clonotype was found a few times. The V and J genes are TRBV6-5 and TRBJ2-3; 8 bases align to TRBD2. This CDR3 contains 16 residues. Germline assignment: CDR1 MNHEY and CDR2 SVGAGI. After removal of 5 bases from V and 4 bases from J, the junction contained 11 bases not matched to a gene. CDR3 residues: CASSSPGGADPDTQYF. DNA of the CDR3: TGTGCCAGCAGTAGCCCCGGGGGGGCGGATCCAGATACGCAGTATTTT.

As to this clonotype: Its ends do not fully match the called genes, so a read error is possible. The CDR3 nucleotides read TGTGCCAACAGCTCCCACAGGTGCGTCCTGACTTTC. This encodes CANSSHRCVLTF. V gene TRBV3-1 combines with J gene TRBJ2-6, with a tentative D call TRBD1 (5 bases). Germline assignment: CDR1 LGHDT and CDR2 YNNKEL (reference sequence). This CDR3 is 12 amino acids long. The whole variable domain, filled in from reference TRBV3-1 and TRBJ2-6, reads DTAVSQTPKYLVTQMGNDKSIKCEQNLGHDTMYWYKQDSKKFLKIMFSYNNKELIINETVPNRFSPKSPDKAHLNLHINSLELGDSAVYFCANSSHRCVLTFGAGSRLTVL.

The chain couples TRBV28 to TRBJ2-5; a weak D match, TRBD2 (6 bases). V lost 2 bases to trimming and J lost 0 bases, with 13 bases between them. This CDR3 comprises 16 residues. The V gene's germline CDR1 is MDHEN and CDR2 SYDVKM. CDR3 protein: CASSLIGSSDQETQYF. CDR3 DNA sequence: TGTGCCAGCAGTTTAATCGGGTCTAGCGACCAAGAGACCCAGTACTTC.

The chain links TRBV9 to TRBJ2-3, with D hard to call. Germline values: CDR1 SGDLS, CDR2 YYNGEE. Trimming pared 4 bases from V and 0 bases from J, leaving 6 bases between. This CDR3 comprises 13 residues. Here the CDR3 DNA reads TGTGCCAGCAGCCCCCTTAGCACAGATACGCAGTATTTT. Amino acid sequence: CASSPLSTDTQYF.

This clonotype was found a few times. The chain employs TRBV24-1 and TRBJ2-3; D is perhaps TRBD1 (5 bases). The V and J ends lost 4 bases and 3 bases respectively, with 10 bases between them. Germline CDR1 KGHDR, CDR2 SFDVKD. The length of the CDR3 is 14 residues. For the CDR3, the DNA is TGTGCCACCAGTGAACAAGACAGAACAGATACGCAGTATTTT. The encoded protein is CATSEQDRTDTQYF.

V is TRBV28 and J is TRBJ1-1; D is ambiguous. This CDR3 spans 14 amino acids. Germline assignment: CDR1 MDHEN and CDR2 SYDVKM. The germline V and J ends were trimmed by 8 bases and 4 bases, with 17 bases remaining between them. The CDR3 DNA is TGTGCCAGCCGCCTCCCTCGATGGGGCACTGAAGCTTTCTTT. It is translated as CASRLPRWGTEAFF.

The chain uses TRBV12-3 or TRBV12-4 and TRBJ1-2, with TRBD1 identical over 7 bases. J was trimmed by 2 bases and V by 5 bases; bases with no gene match: 8. The CDR3 is made up of 15 amino acids. The CDR3 nucleotides are TGTGCCAGCAGTGCCCACAGGGGCGAAAACTATGGCTACACCTTC. Amino acid sequence: CASSAHRGENYGYTF.